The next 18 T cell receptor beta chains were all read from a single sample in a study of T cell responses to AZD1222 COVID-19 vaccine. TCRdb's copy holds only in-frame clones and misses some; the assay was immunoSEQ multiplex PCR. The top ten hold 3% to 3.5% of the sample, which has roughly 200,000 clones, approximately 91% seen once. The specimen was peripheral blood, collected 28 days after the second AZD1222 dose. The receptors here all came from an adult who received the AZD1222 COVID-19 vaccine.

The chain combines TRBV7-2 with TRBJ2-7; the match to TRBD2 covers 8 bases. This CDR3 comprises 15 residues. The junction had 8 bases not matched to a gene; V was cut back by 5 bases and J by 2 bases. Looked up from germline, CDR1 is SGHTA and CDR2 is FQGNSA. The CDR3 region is CASSQAGTSTYEQYF. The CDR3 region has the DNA TGTGCCAGCAGCCAGGCCGGGACTAGTACCTACGAGCAGTACTTC. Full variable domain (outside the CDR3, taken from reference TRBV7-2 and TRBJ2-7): GAGVSQSPSNKVTEKGKDVELRCDPISGHTALYWYRQSLGQGLEFLIYFQGNSAPDKSGLPSDRFSAERTGGSVSTLTIQRTQQEDSAVYLCASSQAGTSTYEQYFGPGTRLTVT.

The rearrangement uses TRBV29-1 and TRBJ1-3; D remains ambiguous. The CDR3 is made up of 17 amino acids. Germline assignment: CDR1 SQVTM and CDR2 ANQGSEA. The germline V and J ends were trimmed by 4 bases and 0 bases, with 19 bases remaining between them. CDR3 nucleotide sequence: TGCAGCGTTGTGGGTGTAGGCTCCCCCCTCTCTGGAAACACCATATATTTT. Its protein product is CSVVGVGSPLSGNTIYF.

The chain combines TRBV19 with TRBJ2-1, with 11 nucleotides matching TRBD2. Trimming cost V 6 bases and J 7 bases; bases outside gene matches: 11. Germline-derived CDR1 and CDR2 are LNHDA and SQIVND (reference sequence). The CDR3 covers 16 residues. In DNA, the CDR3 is TGTGCCAGTAGAGTATCCAATAGCGGGAGGGGGAATGAGCAGTTCTTC. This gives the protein CASRVSNSGRGNEQFF.

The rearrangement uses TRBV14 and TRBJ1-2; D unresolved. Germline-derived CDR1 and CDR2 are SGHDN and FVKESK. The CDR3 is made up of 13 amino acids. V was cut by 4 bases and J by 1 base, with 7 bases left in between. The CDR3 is CASSPRVNYGYTF. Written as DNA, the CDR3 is TGTGCCAGCAGCCCCCGGGTTAACTATGGCTACACCTTC.

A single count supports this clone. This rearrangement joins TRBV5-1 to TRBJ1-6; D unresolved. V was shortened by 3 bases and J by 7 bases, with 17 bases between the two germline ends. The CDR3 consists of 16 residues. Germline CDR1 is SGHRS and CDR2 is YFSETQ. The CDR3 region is CASSSQGGSPNSPLHF. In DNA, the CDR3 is TGCGCCAGCAGCTCTCAAGGTGGCAGCCCAAATTCACCCCTCCACTTT.

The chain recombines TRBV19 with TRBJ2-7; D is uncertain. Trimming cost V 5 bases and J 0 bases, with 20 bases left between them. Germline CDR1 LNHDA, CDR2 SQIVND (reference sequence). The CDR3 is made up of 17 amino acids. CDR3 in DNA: TGTGCCAGTAGTCCAACGTACTTGACCGACGACTCCTACGAGCAGTACTTC. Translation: CASSPTYLTDDSYEQYF.

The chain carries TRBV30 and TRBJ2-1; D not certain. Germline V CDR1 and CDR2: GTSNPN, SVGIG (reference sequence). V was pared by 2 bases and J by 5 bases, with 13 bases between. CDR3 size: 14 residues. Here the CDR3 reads CAWSSPGPNNEQFF. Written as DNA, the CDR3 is TGTGCCTGGAGTTCCCCTGGGCCTAACAATGAGCAGTTCTTC.

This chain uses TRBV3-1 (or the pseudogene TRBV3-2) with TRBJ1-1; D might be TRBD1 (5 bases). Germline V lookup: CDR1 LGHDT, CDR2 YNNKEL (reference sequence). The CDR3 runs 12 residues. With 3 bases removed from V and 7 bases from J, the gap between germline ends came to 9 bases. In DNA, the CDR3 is TGTGCCAGCAGCCATCGGGACGGTGAAGCTTTCTTT. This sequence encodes CASSHRDGEAFF.

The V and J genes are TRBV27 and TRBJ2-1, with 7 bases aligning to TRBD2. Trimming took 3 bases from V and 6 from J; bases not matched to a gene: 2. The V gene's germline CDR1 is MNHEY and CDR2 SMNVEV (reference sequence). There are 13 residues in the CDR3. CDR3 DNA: TGTGCCAGCAGTTTGCCTAGCGGCAATGAGCAGTTCTTC. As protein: CASSLPSGNEQFF.

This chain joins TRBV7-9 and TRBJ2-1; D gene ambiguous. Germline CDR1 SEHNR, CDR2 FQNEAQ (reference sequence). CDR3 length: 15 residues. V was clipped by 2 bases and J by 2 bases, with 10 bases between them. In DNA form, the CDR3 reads TGTGCCAGCAGCTTAATGGCGCCCACCTACAATGAGCAGTTCTTC. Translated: CASSLMAPTYNEQFF.

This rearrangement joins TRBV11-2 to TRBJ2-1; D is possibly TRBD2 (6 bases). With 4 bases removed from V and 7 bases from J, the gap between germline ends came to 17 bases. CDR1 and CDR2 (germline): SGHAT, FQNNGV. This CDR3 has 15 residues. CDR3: CASSWDFSAWNEQFF. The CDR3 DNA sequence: TGTGCCAGCAGCTGGGACTTCTCGGCCTGGAATGAGCAGTTCTTC.

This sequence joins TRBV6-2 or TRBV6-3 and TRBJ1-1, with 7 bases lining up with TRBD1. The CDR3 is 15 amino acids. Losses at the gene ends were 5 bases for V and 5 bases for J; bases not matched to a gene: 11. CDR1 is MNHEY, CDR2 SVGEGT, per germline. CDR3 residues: CASSDGGGGRTEAFF. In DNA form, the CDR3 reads TGTGCCAGCAGTGACGGCGGAGGGGGCAGGACTGAAGCTTTCTTT.

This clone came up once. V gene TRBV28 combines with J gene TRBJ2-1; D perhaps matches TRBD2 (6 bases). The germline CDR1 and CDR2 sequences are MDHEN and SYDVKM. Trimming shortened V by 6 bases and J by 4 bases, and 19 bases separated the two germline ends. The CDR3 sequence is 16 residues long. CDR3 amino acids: CASSGRPGDGYNEQFF. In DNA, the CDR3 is TGTGCCAGCAGCGGCCGTCCGGGGGACGGTTACAATGAGCAGTTCTTC.

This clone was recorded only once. The CDR3 DNA follows: TGTGCCAGCAGCTTCAGTCTAGTTCGCGAGCAGTACTTC. This sequence encodes CASSFSLVREQYF. This rearrangement joins TRBV11-2 to TRBJ2-7, with D unresolved. V was shortened by 3 bases and J by 6 bases, with 12 bases between the two germline ends. The CDR3 runs to 13 residues. Germline lookup yields CDR1 SGHAT and CDR2 FQNNGV.

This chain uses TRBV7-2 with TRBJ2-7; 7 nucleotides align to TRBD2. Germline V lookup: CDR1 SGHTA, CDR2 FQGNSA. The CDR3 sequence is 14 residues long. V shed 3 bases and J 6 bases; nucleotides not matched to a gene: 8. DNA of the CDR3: TGTGCCAGCAGCTTCCGTGGGAGGGGCTCCGAGCAGTACTTC. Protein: CASSFRGRGSEQYF.

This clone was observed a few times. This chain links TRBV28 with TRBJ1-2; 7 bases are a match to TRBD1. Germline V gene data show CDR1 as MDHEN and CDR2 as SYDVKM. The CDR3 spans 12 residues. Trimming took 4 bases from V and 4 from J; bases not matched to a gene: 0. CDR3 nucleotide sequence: TGTGCCAGCAGTTCAGGGGGCTATGGCTACACCTTC. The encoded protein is CASSSGGYGYTF.

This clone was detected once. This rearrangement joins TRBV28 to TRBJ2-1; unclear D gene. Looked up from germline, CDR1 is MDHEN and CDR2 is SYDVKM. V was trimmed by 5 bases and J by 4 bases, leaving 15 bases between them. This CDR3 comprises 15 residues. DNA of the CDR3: TGTGCCAGCAGTCCAAGCAGTCCCCCTTACAATGAGCAGTTCTTC. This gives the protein CASSPSSPPYNEQFF.

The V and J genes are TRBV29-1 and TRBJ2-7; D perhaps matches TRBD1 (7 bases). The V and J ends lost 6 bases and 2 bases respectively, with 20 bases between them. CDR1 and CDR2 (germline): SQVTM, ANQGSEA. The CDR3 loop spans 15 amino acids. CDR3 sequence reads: CSVTRRDSNTYEQYF. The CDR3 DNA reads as TGCAGCGTGACGAGGCGGGACAGTAATACCTACGAGCAGTACTTC.